Presented here are 24 T cell receptor beta chains from one specimen sequenced in a study of metastatic and nonmetastatic thyroid tumors. No patient received treatment before thyroid surgery. TCRdb redid the clone calls on the PCR reads using MiXCR. The sample includes around 36,000 clones, 29% of them seen just once. What was sequenced was blood. The receptors here all came from a female donor with papillary thyroid cancer or a benign thyroid nodule (not recorded which). Some clones in this sample may be carry-over from other donors' samples.

In this sample, this clone turned up many times. The chain carries TRBV27 and TRBJ2-3; D remains unclear. CDR3 length: 13 residues. Between the trimmed V and J ends, which lost 2 bases and 11 bases, there was a span of 14 bases. Germline lookup yields CDR1 MNHEY and CDR2 SMNVEV (reference sequence). The CDR3 protein is CASSLGTEWGQYF. In DNA form, the CDR3 reads TGTGCCAGCAGTTTAGGAACAGAGTGGGGGCAGTATTTT.

This clone was counted at least ten times. Being one base from a much bigger clone, this may be a read error. Within the sample, other DNA sequences also encode this same CDR3. V usage is TRBV10-2 and J usage is TRBJ1-3, with D hard to call. The CDR3 length is 16 residues. The germline CDR1 and CDR2 sequences are WSHSY and SAAADI. Between the trimmed V and J ends, which lost 2 bases and 4 bases, there was a span of 15 bases. Written as DNA, the CDR3 is TGCGCCAGCAGTGAGCGTTCCCACGGACGAGGAAACACCATATATTTT. It translates to CASSERSHGRGNTIYF.

This clone was seen ten or more times. A read error may be the cause here, since a much bigger clone is one base away. The same CDR3 also results from other DNA sequences found in this sample. The chain uses TRBV6-1 and TRBJ2-3, with D uncertain. Germline CDR1 MNHNS, CDR2 SASEGT. Trimming removed 5 bases from V and 9 bases from J, with 9 bases in between. The CDR3 is 11 residues long. DNA of the CDR3: TGTGCCAGCAGTTCGGCTATGACGCAGTATTTT. It is translated as CASSSAMTQYF.

The chain couples TRBV25-1 to TRBJ2-1; 14 nucleotides agree with TRBD2. CDR3 length: 20 amino acids. Germline CDR1 reads MGHDK; CDR2 reads SYGVNS. Germline trimming cut 5 bases from V and 2 bases from J; bases unmatched to any gene: 14. The CDR3 loop reads CASSQPKGLAGVTPYNEQFF. The CDR3 DNA reads as TGTGCCAGCAGTCAACCCAAGGGACTAGCGGGAGTAACCCCCTACAATGAGCAGTTCTTC.

This clone has at least ten counts. V gene TRBV12-3 or TRBV12-4 combines with J gene TRBJ2-6; D is unclear. Between the trimmed V and J ends, which lost 5 bases and 0 bases, there was a span of 5 bases. CDR3 length: 14 amino acids. As DNA, the CDR3 is TGTGCCAGCAGTCTATCCTCTGGGGCCAACGTCCTGACTTTC. Its translation is CASSLSSGANVLTF.

The genes are TRBV11-2 and TRBJ2-3; D is unclear. Germline V CDR1 and CDR2: SGHAT, FQNNGV. This CDR3 region has 16 residues. Trimming took 5 bases from V and 0 from J, leaving 15 bases between them. The CDR3 here is CASSTRAVTSTDTQYF. DNA of the CDR3: TGTGCCAGCAGCACCCGGGCCGTGACTAGCACAGATACGCAGTATTTT.

Concerning this clone: The CDR3 ends on some other residue instead of the conserved phenylalanine or tryptophan, so this is likely a read error. The rearrangement links TRBV5-1 to TRBJ2-1; D possibly uses TRBD1 or TRBD2 (6 bases each). Germline V lookup: CDR1 SGHRS, CDR2 YFSETQ. V was clipped by 6 bases and J by 1 base, with 11 bases between them. CDR3 length equals 14 residues. The CDR3 DNA reads TGCGCCAGCACCCAGGGGAGGTCCTACAATGAGCAGTTCTAC. Residues: CASTQGRSYNEQFY.

This clone rates as medium-sized. V is TRBV30 and J is TRBJ2-2; a possible D gene is TRBD1 (6 bases). The CDR3 totals 15 residues. Trimming cost V 5 bases and J 0 bases, with 13 bases left between them. From germline, CDR1 is GTSNPN and CDR2 SVGIG (reference sequence). CDR3: CAWEQGDSNTGELFF. The CDR3 DNA follows: TGTGCCTGGGAACAGGGTGACTCGAACACCGGGGAGCTGTTTTTT.

Many counts were recorded for this clone. The V and J genes are TRBV5-6 and TRBJ2-5; 9 nucleotides agree with TRBD2. Germline CDR1 SGHDT, CDR2 YYEEEE. J gave up 5 bases and V 0 bases, and 5 bases lay outside the gene matches. The CDR3 is made up of 15 amino acids. Here the CDR3 reads CASSLGGGALETQYF. In DNA form, the CDR3 reads TGTGCCAGCAGCTTGGGCGGGGGGGCGTTGGAGACCCAGTACTTC. The complete variable domain, with remaining parts taken from reference TRBV5-6 and TRBJ2-5, reads DAGVTQSPTHLIKTRGQQVTLRCSPKSGHDTVSWYQQALGQGPQFIFQYYEEEERQRGNFPDRFSGHQFPNYSSELNVNALLLGDSALYLCASSLGGGALETQYFGPGTRLLVL.

This clone was detected ten times or more. The chain couples TRBV27 to TRBJ2-4, with 9 bases aligning to TRBD2. The junction had 12 bases not matched to a gene; V was cut back by 6 bases and J by 0 bases. The CDR3 totals 18 residues. Germline V lookup: CDR1 MNHEY, CDR2 SMNVEV (reference sequence). CDR3 bases: TGTGCCAGCAGGGGAACGGGACTAGCTGACCTAGCCAAAAACATTCAGTACTTC. Its translation is CASRGTGLADLAKNIQYF.

Worth noting for this clone: At one end the junction does not follow the germline gene, possibly because of a read error. The chain carries TRBV20-1 and TRBJ2-1; 7 nucleotides align to TRBD2. Germline V gene data show CDR1 as DFQATT and CDR2 as SNEGSKA (reference sequence). This CDR3 has 14 residues. In DNA form, the CDR3 reads TGCAGTGCTAGTTTGGGGGGGATTTACAATGAGCAGTTCTTT. Protein: CSASLGGIYNEQFF.

V gene TRBV15 combines with J gene TRBJ2-2; D is uncertain. Looked up from germline, CDR1 is LNHNV and CDR2 is YYDKDF (reference sequence). Between the trimmed V and J ends, which lost 8 bases and 6 bases, there was a span of 13 bases. This CDR3 spans 13 amino acids. The CDR3, as DNA: TGTGCCACCCAATCTGGAACTCCCGGGGAGCTGTTTTTT. Protein product: CATQSGTPGELFF.

This clone is medium-sized by share. V and J are TRBV6-1 and TRBJ1-5; D uncertain. The V end was cut by 2 bases, the J end by 2 bases, with 10 bases between. Germline CDR1 MNHNS, CDR2 SASEGT. The CDR3 spans 15 residues. The CDR3 spells CASSEWGVGNQPQHF. The DNA for the CDR3 is TGTGCCAGCAGTGAATGGGGTGTGGGCAATCAGCCCCAGCATTTT.

This clone was observed many times. The chain combines TRBV5-8 with TRBJ2-1; 13 bases are a match to TRBD2. Trimming took 4 bases from V and 5 from J; bases not matched to a gene: 3. The CDR3 spans 15 residues. Germline-derived CDR1 and CDR2 are SGHTS and YDEGEE. DNA of the CDR3: TGTGCCAGCAGCCCGGGACTAGCGGGGAACAATGAGCAGTTCTTC. It encodes CASSPGLAGNNEQFF.

This chain joins TRBV5-1 and TRBJ1-4; D is ambiguous. With 2 bases removed from V and 6 bases from J, the gap between germline ends came to 14 bases. The CDR3 length is 15 residues. Germline V gene data show CDR1 as SGHRS and CDR2 as YFSETQ. The CDR3 DNA follows: TGCGCCAGCAGCTTACGTCCCGGGCTTGATGAAAAACTGTTTTTT. Protein sequence: CASSLRPGLDEKLFF.

The chain uses TRBV11-2 and TRBJ2-3; 11 bases are shared with TRBD1. In germline, CDR1 is SGHAT, CDR2 FQNNGV. This CDR3 contains 15 residues. Trimming at V came to 0 bases and at J to 4 bases, leaving 0 bases not matched to a gene. The CDR3 loop is CASSLEGQGADTQYF. The CDR3 region has the DNA TGTGCCAGCAGCTTAGAGGGACAGGGGGCAGATACGCAGTATTTT.

This clone qualifies as medium-sized (0.01 to 0.1%). The chain carries TRBV27 and TRBJ2-7; D possibly matches TRBD1 or TRBD2 (6 bases each). This CDR3 spans 14 amino acids. Germline lookup yields CDR1 MNHEY and CDR2 SMNVEV (reference sequence). The V and J ends lost 5 bases and 5 bases respectively, with 16 bases between them. The CDR3: CASSQGGWGNEQYF. CDR3 DNA: TGTGCCAGCAGTCAAGGGGGGTGGGGCAACGAGCAGTACTTC.

This clone was counted a few times. The chain recombines TRBV6-1 with TRBJ2-7; D may be TRBD2 (5 bases). The CDR3 is made up of 11 amino acids. Trimming shortened V by 6 bases and J by 6 bases, and 9 bases separated the two germline ends. Germline CDR1 and CDR2: MNHNS and SASEGT. The CDR3 loop is CASRNGVEQYF. In DNA form, the CDR3 reads TGTGCCAGCAGGAACGGGGTCGAGCAGTACTTC.

This clone occurred a few times. This may stem from a read error, because a much larger clone lies one nucleotide away. Other DNA sequences in the same sample also yield this CDR3. The J gene is TRBJ2-2, the V gene TRBV29-1; a possible D gene is TRBD2 (5 bases). Germline V CDR1 and CDR2: SQVTM, ANQGSEA. The CDR3 sequence is 13 residues long. The CDR3 DNA reads TGCAGCGTTGATTTGGGGTACACCGGGGAGCTTTTTTTT. Translation gives CSVDLGYTGELFF.

Worth noting for this clone: Compared with germline, one end of the junction differs, possibly owing to a read error. The chain carries TRBV11-2 and TRBJ1-2; possible D gene TRBD1, 5 bases. The germline gives CDR1 SGHAT, CDR2 FQNNGV. The CDR3 runs 14 residues. CDR3 nucleotides: TGTGCCAGCGGCTTCTCTGGGGGTGACTATTGCTACACCTTC. Protein: CASGFSGGDYCYTF.

This clone was seen at least ten times. The chain recombines TRBV11-2 with TRBJ2-2; D possibly corresponds to TRBD2 (5 bases). This CDR3 region has 16 residues. V gave up 5 bases and J gave up 4 bases, with 17 bases separating them. Germline loops: CDR1 SGHAT, CDR2 FQNNGV. This CDR3 reads CASSLTRALATGELFF. CDR3 DNA: TGTGCCAGCAGCCTTACTCGGGCCCTAGCCACCGGGGAGCTGTTTTTT.

This clone is deemed medium-sized (0.01 to 0.1%). The rearrangement links TRBV5-1 to TRBJ2-7; 7 bases are a match to TRBD1. J gave up 7 bases and V 3 bases, and 13 bases lay outside the gene matches. The germline V gene has CDR1 SGHRS and CDR2 YFSETQ. The CDR3 extends over 15 amino acids. As DNA, the CDR3 is TGCGCCAGCAGCTACCAGGGGGAGACTGGAGAGGAGCAGTACTTC. Protein product: CASSYQGETGEEQYF. Combining the CDR3 with reference TRBV5-1 and TRBJ2-7 gives the whole variable domain KAGVTQTPRYLIKTRGQQVTLSCSPISGHRSVSWYQQTPGQGLQFLFEYFSETQRNKGNFPGRFSGRQFSNSRSEMNVSTLELGDSALYLCASSYQGETGEEQYFGPGTRLTVT.

Of note for this clone: The junction and the germline gene differ at one end; a read error may be behind it. The chain links TRBV20-1 to TRBJ1-2; 7 nucleotides line up with TRBD1. The germline CDR1 and CDR2 sequences are DFQATT and SNEGSKA (reference sequence). The CDR3 consists of 12 residues. CDR3 protein: CIASEGAYVYTF. In nucleotides, the CDR3 is TGCATTGCTAGTGAGGGGGCGTATGTCTACACCTTC.

The chain links TRBV20-1 to TRBJ2-6, with 7 bases identical to TRBD1. Germline loops: CDR1 DFQATT, CDR2 SNEGSKA (reference sequence). The CDR3 is 18 amino acids. Trimming at V came to 4 bases and at J to 4 bases, leaving 16 bases not matched to a gene. The DNA of the CDR3 is TGCAGTGCTACAGTCCGGGACAGCGTCGCTACCGGGGCCAACGTCCTGACTTTC. Amino acids: CSATVRDSVATGANVLTF.